This T cell receptor (beta chain) appears in the sequencing data of a study of cytomegalovirus exposure and HLA in healthy donors. Study details: The study's early data release held roughly 91 million unique TCRs from HLA-typed donors. General study points: An analysis done earlier found most TCR beta V segments productive about 87% or about 30% of the time. For TCR beta chains, V- and J-gene trimming was later linked to a missense DCLRE1C variant. Researchers catalogued 160 or so TCR beta chains as cytomegalovirus-associated.

This CDR3 contains 15 residues. Trimming left V 4 bases short and J 5 bases short, with 18 bases between. Germline CDR1 is SGHNT and CDR2 is YYREEE (reference sequence). PCR involved 60 Vbeta and 13 Jbeta primers. Sequenced by immunoSEQ multiplex PCR; TCRdb stores in-frame clones only, minus some. In the table there are 150,000 to 200,000 clones, around 75% of which are singletons. With regard to this clone: Antigen: not known.

Sequencing was carried out using PBMCs. The receptor was isolated from a woman in her forties or fifties in good health and CMV-seronegative. The chain links TRBV5-4 to TRBJ1-1, with no clear D. CDR3 sequence (DNA): TGTGCCAGCAGCGGCGTCGGGGAAGGGAGGACTGAAGCTTTCTTT. Translating it yields CASSGVGEGRTEAFF. The full variable domain, its missing parts supplied by reference TRBV5-4 and TRBJ1-1, is ETGVTQSPTHLIKTRGQQVTLRCSSQSGHNTVSWYQQALGQGPQFIFQYYREEENGRGNFPPRFSGLQFPNYSSELNVNALELDDSALYLCASSGVGEGRTEAFFGQGTRLTVV.